The entry below gives a single T cell receptor (beta chain) sequence along with its context. The CDR3 covers 13 residues. In germline, CDR1 is SGHTA, CDR2 FQGTGA. V was cut by 5 bases and J by 5 bases, with 13 bases left in between. The table came from immunoSEQ multiplex PCR; TCRdb's copy has only in-frame clones and leaves some out. Of around 130,000 clones in the sample, 70% to 90% are singletons; the top ten hold 8% to 9%. The entry originates in a study of identifying expanded T cells in peripheral blood. J is TRBJ2-7 and V is TRBV7-3; D is uncertain. The sample comprised blood. This sequence was found in a person aged 18 to 70 in good health. DNA for the CDR3: TGTGCCAGCAGCCTGACGGAAAAGGACGAGCAGTACTTC. It encodes CASSLTEKDEQYF.